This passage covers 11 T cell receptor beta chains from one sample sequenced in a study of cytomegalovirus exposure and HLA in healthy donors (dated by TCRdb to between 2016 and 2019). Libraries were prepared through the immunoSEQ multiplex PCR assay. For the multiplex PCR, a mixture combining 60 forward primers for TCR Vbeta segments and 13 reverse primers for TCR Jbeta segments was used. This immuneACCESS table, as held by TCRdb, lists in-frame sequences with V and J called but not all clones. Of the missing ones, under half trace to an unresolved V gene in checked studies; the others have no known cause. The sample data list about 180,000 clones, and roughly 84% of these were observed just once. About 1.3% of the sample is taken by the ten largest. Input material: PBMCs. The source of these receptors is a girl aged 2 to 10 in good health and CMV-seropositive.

Here the CDR3 reads CASSEQLRSYEQYF. For the CDR3, the DNA is TGTGCCAGCAGTGAACAATTGCGCTCCTACGAGCAGTACTTC. This rearrangement joins TRBV25-1 to TRBJ2-7; D remains ambiguous. This CDR3 comprises 14 residues. Trimming stripped 2 bases from V and 0 bases from J, with 8 bases between. Germline lookup yields CDR1 MGHDK and CDR2 SYGVNS.

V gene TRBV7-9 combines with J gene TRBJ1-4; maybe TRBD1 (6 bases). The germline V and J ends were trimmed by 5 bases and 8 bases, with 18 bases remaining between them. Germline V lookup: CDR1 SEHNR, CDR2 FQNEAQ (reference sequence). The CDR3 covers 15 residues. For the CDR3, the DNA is TGTGCCAGCAGCCCAACCCGGTGGGACACAGAAAAACTGTTTTTT. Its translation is CASSPTRWDTEKLFF.

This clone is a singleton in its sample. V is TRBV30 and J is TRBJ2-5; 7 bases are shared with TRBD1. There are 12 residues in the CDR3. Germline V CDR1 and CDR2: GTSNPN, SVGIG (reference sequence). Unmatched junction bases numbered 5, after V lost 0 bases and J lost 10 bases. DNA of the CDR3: TGTGCCTGGAGTGTACAGGCAGGGGGCCAGTACTTC. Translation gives CAWSVQAGGQYF.

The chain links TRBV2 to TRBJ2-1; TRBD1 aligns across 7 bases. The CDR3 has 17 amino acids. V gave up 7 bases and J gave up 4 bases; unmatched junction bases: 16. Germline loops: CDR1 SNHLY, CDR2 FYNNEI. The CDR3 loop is CASIAAPSGQKYNEQFF. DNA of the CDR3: TGTGCCAGCATTGCTGCCCCCTCGGGACAGAAATACAATGAGCAGTTCTTC.

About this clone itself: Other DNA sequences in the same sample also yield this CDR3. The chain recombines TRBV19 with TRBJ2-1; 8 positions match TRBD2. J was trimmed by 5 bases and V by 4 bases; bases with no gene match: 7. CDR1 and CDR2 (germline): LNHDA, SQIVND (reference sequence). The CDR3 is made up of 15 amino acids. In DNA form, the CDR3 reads TGTGCCAGTAGTAGTTTAGCGGGATCCAACAATGAGCAGTTCTTC. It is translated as CASSSLAGSNNEQFF. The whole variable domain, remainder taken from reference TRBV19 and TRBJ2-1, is DGGITQSPKYLFRKEGQNVTLSCEQNLNHDAMYWYRQDPGQGLRLIYYSQIVNDFQKGDIAEGYSVSREKKESFPLTVTSAQKNPTAFYLCASSSLAGSNNEQFFGPGTRLTVL.

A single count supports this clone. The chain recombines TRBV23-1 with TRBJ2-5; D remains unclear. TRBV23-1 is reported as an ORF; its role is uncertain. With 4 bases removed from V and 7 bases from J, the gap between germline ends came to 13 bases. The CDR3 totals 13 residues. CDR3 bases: TGCGCCAGCAGTCCCCCGGCGGTGCGGACCCAGTACTTC. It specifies CASSPPAVRTQYF.

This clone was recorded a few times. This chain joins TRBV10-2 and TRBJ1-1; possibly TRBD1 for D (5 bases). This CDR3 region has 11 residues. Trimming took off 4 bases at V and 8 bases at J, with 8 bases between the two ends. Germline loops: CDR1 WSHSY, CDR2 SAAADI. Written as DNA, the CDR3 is TGCGCCAGCAGTGGGGGCACGGAAGCTTTCTTT. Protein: CASSGGTEAFF.

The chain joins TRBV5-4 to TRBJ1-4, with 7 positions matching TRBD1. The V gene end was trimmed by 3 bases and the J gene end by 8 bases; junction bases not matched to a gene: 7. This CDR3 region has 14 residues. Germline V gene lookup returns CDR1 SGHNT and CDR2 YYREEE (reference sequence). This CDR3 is CASSSQGSGEKLFF. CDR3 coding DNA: TGTGCCAGCAGCTCACAGGGGTCGGGGGAAAAACTGTTTTTT.

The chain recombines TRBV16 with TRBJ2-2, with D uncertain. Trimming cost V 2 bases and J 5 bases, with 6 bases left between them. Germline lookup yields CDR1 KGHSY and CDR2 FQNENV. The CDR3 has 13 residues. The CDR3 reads CASSQISTGELFF. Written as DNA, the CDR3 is TGTGCCAGCAGCCAAATCTCGACCGGGGAGCTGTTTTTT. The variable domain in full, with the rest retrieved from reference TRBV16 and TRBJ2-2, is GEEVAQTPKHLVRGEGQKAKLYCAPIKGHSYVFWYQQVLKNEFKFLISFQNENVFDETGMPKERFSAKCLPNSPCSLEIQATKLEDSAVYFCASSQISTGELFFGEGSRLTVL.

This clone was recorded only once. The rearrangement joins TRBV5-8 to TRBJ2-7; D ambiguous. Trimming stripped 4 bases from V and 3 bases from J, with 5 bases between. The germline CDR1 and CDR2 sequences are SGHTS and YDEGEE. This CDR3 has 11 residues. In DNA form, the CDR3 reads TGTGCCAGCAGCACTGACTACGAGCAGTACTTC. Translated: CASSTDYEQYF.

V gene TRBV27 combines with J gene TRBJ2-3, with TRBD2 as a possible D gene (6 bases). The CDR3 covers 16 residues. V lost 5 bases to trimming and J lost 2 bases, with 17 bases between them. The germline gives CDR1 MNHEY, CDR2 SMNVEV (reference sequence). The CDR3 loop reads CASSPIGGGPTDTQYF. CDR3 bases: TGTGCCAGCAGTCCCATTGGGGGAGGACCCACAGATACGCAGTATTTT.